This T cell receptor (beta chain) was identified in a study of blood T cell repertoires in COVID-19. The V and J ends lost 2 bases and 4 bases respectively, with 8 bases between them. The V gene's germline CDR1 is MNHEY and CDR2 SMNVEV (reference sequence). There are 14 residues in the CDR3. Profiling relied on immunoSEQ multiplex PCR, and the TCRdb table lists in-frame clones only, not all of them. The sample has about 200,000 clones, about 81% seen once; the top ten hold approximately 5.6%. The receptor was derived from a woman in her 70s with COVID-19, enrolled during active disease. The chain links TRBV27 to TRBJ2-2; perhaps TRBD1 as D (6 bases). Sample: peripheral blood. The DNA of the CDR3 is TGTGCCAGCAGTTTACAGGGGAGCACCGGGGAGCTGTTTTTT. Translating it yields CASSLQGSTGELFF.